These T cell receptor beta chains were read from a single sample in a study of blood T cells in healthy people across ages. TCRdb independently ran MiXCR on the 5' RACE reads; one entry per CDR3 protein. The repertoire consists of 1 million to 1.2 million distinct CDR3 sequences, with under 40% occurring once and the leading ten covering roughly 13%. The sequenced material came from blood. Every receptor here comes from a man aged 18 to 30 in good health. Both conserved end residues are part of each CDR3. The D gene is left open where the match is weak. Clone size is stated in some rows and not others, as once, few, many or a class when expanded.

D | J | V | size | DNA | CDR3
- | TRBJ1-1 | TRBV4-3 | few | TGCGCCAGCAGCGCCCTCAGGGCAGGGAACACTGAAGCTTTCTTT | CASSALRAGNTEAFF
- | TRBJ2-7 | TRBV7-2 | - | TGTGCCAGCACGAGACCAGGGTCAACCTACGAGCGGTACTTC | CASTRPGSTYERYF
- | TRBJ1-4 | TRBV7-2 | - | TGTGCCAGCAGTTTAGCACAGAATGAAAAACTGTTTTTT | CASSLAQNEKLFF
- | TRBJ1-1 | TRBV5-1 | few | TGCGCCAGCAGCTTGAGTCAGGAGAACACTGAAGCTTTCTTT | CASSLSQENTEAFF
- | TRBJ1-5 | TRBV6-2/TRBV6-3 | few | TGTGCCAGCAGTGTTCAGGGGCCCAATCAGCCCCAGCATTTT | CASSVQGPNQPQHF
- | TRBJ2-1 | TRBV6-5 | - | TGTGCCAGCAGTTTCCTCGGGACTCTCAAGGGGAATGAGCAGTTCTTC | CASSFLGTLKGNEQFF
- | TRBJ1-4 | TRBV4-1 | - | TGCGCCAGCAGCCAGGGGAGGGCTAATGAAAAACTGTTTTTT | CASSQGRANEKLFF
- | TRBJ1-5 | TRBV2 | few | TGTGCCAGCAAAGCGGCCAGAAATCAGCCCCAGCATTTT | CASKAARNQPQHF
- | TRBJ2-3 | TRBV9 | - | TGTGCCAGCAGCGTATCAGGGTCTGGAGATACGCAGTATTTT | CASSVSGSGDTQYF
TRBD1 | TRBJ1-2 | TRBV12-3/TRBV12-4 | many | TGTGCCAGCAGTCGTGGACAGGTCATTTATGGCTACACCTTC | CASSRGQVIYGYTF
- | TRBJ1-5 | TRBV5-1 | - | TGCGCCAGCAGCCCAGGACAGTTGATTGGGGGCAATCAGCCCCAGCATTTT | CASSPGQLIGGNQPQHF
TRBD1 | TRBJ2-1 | TRBV6-5 | many | TGTGCCAGCAGTGGGACAGGGGGTTCTTACAATGAGCAGTTCTTC | CASSGTGGSYNEQFF
TRBD1 | TRBJ1-2 | TRBV12-3/TRBV12-4 | many | TGTGCCAGCACCCCGGGACAGGGGGCGCATCGTGGCTACACCTTC | CASTPGQGAHRGYTF
TRBD1 | TRBJ1-1 | TRBV11-1 | few | TGTGCCAGCAGCTTAGCCCCACAGGGGCCAATGAACACTGAAGCTTTCTTT | CASSLAPQGPMNTEAFF
TRBD2 | TRBJ2-7 | TRBV6-2/TRBV6-3 | - | TGTGCCAGCAGTCGCTCTAGCGGTCGCTCCTACAATGAGCAGTACTTC | CASSRSSGRSYNEQYF
- | TRBJ1-5 | TRBV5-1 | few | TGCGCCAGCAGCTTGGATTTGGGCAATCAGCCCCAGCATTTT | CASSLDLGNQPQHF
- | TRBJ1-1 | TRBV7-2 | - | TGTGCCAGCAGCTTAAGCGGCGGAGTCAGTGAAGCTTTCTTT | CASSLSGGVSEAFF
- | TRBJ1-2 | TRBV20-1 | - | TGCAGTGCTAGAGGCGTCGGGTATGGCTACACCTTC | CSARGVGYGYTF
TRBD1 | TRBJ1-6 | TRBV12-3/TRBV12-4 | - | TGTGCCAGCAGTTTCGGGACAGTTTCACCCCTCCACTTT | CASSFGTVSPLHF
TRBD1 | TRBJ1-1 | TRBV20-1 | few | TGCAGTGCTAGGGACAGGTATATGAACACTGAAGCTTTCTTT | CSARDRYMNTEAFF
TRBD1 | TRBJ2-1 | TRBV5-1 | few | TGTGCCAGCAGTAGGGGGACAGGGTCGTACAATGAGCAGTTCTTC | CASSRGTGSYNEQFF
- | TRBJ2-7 | TRBV6-2/TRBV6-3 | - | TGTGCCAGCAGTAAGACAGGGAGGCCTTACGAGCAGTACTTC | CASSKTGRPYEQYF
- | TRBJ1-4 | TRBV11-2 | - | TGTGCCAGCAGCGCGGATGGGACATATGAAAAACTGTTTTTT | CASSADGTYEKLFF
TRBD1 | TRBJ2-7 | TRBV12-3/TRBV12-4 | - | TGTGCCAGCAGGGCCGGGACAGGGATCCACAATGAGCAGTACTTC | CASRAGTGIHNEQYF
- | TRBJ1-2 | TRBV3-1 | few | TGTGCCAGCAGCCAAGATCTTGGAACAAGCTATGGCTACACCTTC | CASSQDLGTSYGYTF
- | TRBJ1-1 | TRBV20-1 | - | TGCAGTGCTAGAGCCGAATACCGGGACGGCCCGAACACTGAAGCTTTCTTT | CSARAEYRDGPNTEAFF
- | TRBJ2-7 | TRBV7-2 | - | TGTGCCAGCAGCCACGCTAGGGGTGGCGCCTACGAGCAGTACTTC | CASSHARGGAYEQYF
- | TRBJ2-2 | TRBV5-1 | - | TGCGCCAATAAGGACAGGAACACCGGGGAGCTGTTTTTT | CANKDRNTGELFF
- | TRBJ2-3 | TRBV4-3 | - | TGCGCCAGCAGCCAACTCCCGTCCGTGGCAGATACGCAGTATTTT | CASSQLPSVADTQYF
- | TRBJ2-4 | TRBV20-1 | - | TGCAGTGCTAGACCCCAGGGTTCGGGCACCAAAAACATTCAGTACTTC | CSARPQGSGTKNIQYF
- | TRBJ2-1 | TRBV24-1 | - | TGTGCCACCAGTGATACTCCCCCGGGTTTGAATGAGCAGTTCTTC | CATSDTPPGLNEQFF
TRBD1 | TRBJ2-1 | TRBV27 | few | TGTGCCAGCAGTTCAGAACAGGGGCCCATACCCTACAATGAGCAGTTCTTC | CASSSEQGPIPYNEQFF
TRBD2 | TRBJ2-3 | TRBV20-1 | - | TGCAGTGCTCCTCCGGGACTAGCGGGGGAGGCAGATACGCAGTATTTT | CSAPPGLAGEADTQYF
- | TRBJ1-5 | TRBV7-2 | - | TGTGCCAGCAGCTTAATCAGGCAGCCCCAGCATTTT | CASSLIRQPQHF
- | TRBJ1-5 | TRBV4-1 | - | TGCGCCAGCAGCCAAGTTTGGAACAGGGCACAACAGCCCCAGCATTTT | CASSQVWNRAQQPQHF
- | TRBJ1-2 | TRBV12-3/TRBV12-4 | once | TGTGCCAGCAGTGTACCTTGGAGGGCTGATAGCTATGGCTACACCTTC | CASSVPWRADSYGYTF
TRBD2 | TRBJ2-5 | TRBV20-1 | - | TGCAGTGCTAGAATCATGCAAGACAGCGGGGTTCAAGAGACCCAGTACTTC | CSARIMQDSGVQETQYF
- | TRBJ2-5 | TRBV20-1 | few | TGCAGTGCTAGAGTCCTAACTAGCCGACAAGAGACCCAGTACTTC | CSARVLTSRQETQYF
- | TRBJ2-3 | TRBV20-1 | - | TGCAGTGCTGGTCTACAGCCAGATACGCAGTATTTT | CSAGLQPDTQYF
- | TRBJ1-2 | TRBV10-3 | - | TGTGCCATCAGTGAGTCAGAGGGACCGCTCTATGGCTACACCTTC | CAISESEGPLYGYTF
- | TRBJ2-1 | TRBV6-4 | - | TGTGCCAGCAGTCCGACCGATGAATCCGGGACTGAGCAGTTCTTC | CASSPTDESGTEQFF
- | TRBJ1-1 | TRBV7-9 | few | TGTGCCAGCAGCTTAGGGTCAGTTTCGAGGACTGAAGCTTTCTTT | CASSLGSVSRTEAFF
- | TRBJ1-6 | TRBV27 | few | TGTGCCAGCAGTTTGGGCACCTCCCTCTATAATTCACCCCTCCACTTT | CASSLGTSLYNSPLHF
TRBD1 | TRBJ2-7 | TRBV9 | - | TGTGCCAGTAACTACCGGGACAGGGGCAATAGTGAGCAGTACTTC | CASNYRDRGNSEQYF
- | TRBJ1-1 | TRBV2 | - | TGTGCCAGCATTGGCATGGGGAGTGAAGCTTTCTTT | CASIGMGSEAFF
TRBD2 | TRBJ2-3 | TRBV12-3/TRBV12-4 | - | TGTGCCAGCAACCTGGGGGGGGACACAGATACGCAGTATTTT | CASNLGGDTDTQYF
- | TRBJ2-5 | TRBV20-1 | - | TGCAGTGCTAGAGATTACAGGGCAGGGGGGTTAGAGACCCAGAACTTC | CSARDYRAGGLETQNF
- | TRBJ2-2 | TRBV6-2/TRBV6-3 | - | TGTGCCAGCAGTGAAGACAAGAACACCGGGGAGCTGTTTTTT | CASSEDKNTGELFF
- | TRBJ1-2 | TRBV2 | - | TGTGCCAGCACCTTCCCGGGACATCCAAATGGCTACACCTTC | CASTFPGHPNGYTF
TRBD1 | TRBJ1-4 | TRBV4-2 | - | TGTGCCAGCAGCCAAGACAGGGGGTATGAAAAACTGTTTTTT | CASSQDRGYEKLFF
- | TRBJ1-2 | TRBV7-9 | few | TGTGCCTGCAGCTTATGGGGCTACACCTTC | CACSLWGYTF
TRBD2 | TRBJ2-3 | TRBV12-3/TRBV12-4 | - | TGTGCCAGCAGCCCTAAAGCGGGAGGGCCCGCAGATACGCAGTATTTT | CASSPKAGGPADTQYF
TRBD2 | TRBJ2-7 | TRBV3-1 | - | TGTGCCAGCAGCCCACAGAGCGGGACCTTCTCCTACAATGAGCAGTACTTC | CASSPQSGTFSYNEQYF